A single TCR beta chain is shown here with its context. The sample belongs to a study of blood T cell repertoires in COVID-19. Study summary: The analysed material was cDNA or gDNA that came from T cells, B-cell-depleted T cells, or PBMCs.

CDR3 size: 13 residues. Germline-derived CDR1 and CDR2 are SGHTA and FQGNSA. The V gene end was trimmed by 5 bases and the J gene end by 12 bases; junction bases not matched to a gene: 10. Original methodology: Using reference gene primer amplification, nucleated cell counts were estimated. Sequencing was performed with immunoSEQ multiplex PCR; in TCRdb, only in-frame clones are kept and a portion is missing. The D gene and trimming were derived from the DNA, and the V and J assignments and clone size from that table. This sample carries about 44,000 clones, roughly nine tenths of them seen once, and the ten largest clones take around a sixth.

This TCR derives from a man aged 65 to 85 with active COVID-19. Sample: peripheral blood. The chain combines TRBV7-2 with TRBJ2-1; the match to TRBD2 covers 7 bases. CDR3 amino acids: CASSPGLVQLQFF. The CDR3 DNA is TGTGCCAGCAGCCCAGGACTAGTCCAGTTGCAGTTCTTC.